The clone carrying this T cell receptor (beta chain) showed up just once. The data are from a study of T cell responses to AZD1222 COVID-19 vaccine. The CDR3 is 14 amino acids. V was clipped by 3 bases and J by 10 bases, with 13 bases between them. Germline-derived CDR1 and CDR2 are LGHDT and YNNKEL (reference sequence). Data came from immunoSEQ multiplex PCR; TCRdb stores just in-frame clones and leaves some out. The sample lists about 160,000 clones; about 91% were seen once. The V call is TRBV3-1 (or the pseudogene TRBV3-2), the J call TRBJ1-6; D unresolved. Specimen: peripheral blood, collected on day 0 of AZD1222 vaccination. This TCR was recovered from an adult in good health. This chain's CDR3 is CASSQPTTFSPLHF. The CDR3 region has the DNA TGTGCCAGCAGCCAGCCCACAACTTTCTCACCCCTCCACTTT.